This T cell receptor beta chain emerged from a study of glioma-infiltrating T cells after dendritic cell vaccination. Study conclusions and caveats: No direct clonality-survival link was found; a diverse polyclonal response may matter.

With 3 bases removed from V and 4 bases from J, the gap between germline ends came to 19 bases. Germline-derived CDR1 and CDR2 are SGDLS and YYNGEE. The CDR3 spans 16 residues. Regarding this clone: Its cognate antigen is unknown.

Time point described: after dendritic cell vaccination, including at tumor progression/relapse. Generated by immunoSEQ multiplex PCR, the TCRdb table keeps only in-frame clones and is missing some. The profile shows some 24,000 clones, roughly 91% of them singletons. The chain has TRBV9 and TRBJ1-2; no clear D. This TCR derives from a human donor with glioblastoma. The sequenced sample was blood, obtained after dendritic cell vaccination. In DNA form, the CDR3 reads TGTGCCAGCAGCGCCCCGAAGGTGATTGAGGGCTATGGCTACACCTTC. It codes for CASSAPKVIEGYGYTF.